This is a list of T cell receptor beta chains from one sample in a study of OX40 agonist ivuxolimab in advanced cancers. The assay was immunoSEQ multiplex PCR, and TCRdb's table has in-frame clones only and misses some. Of tens of thousands of clones in the sample, 86% were seen once. Sample: CD4+ or CD8+ T cells sorted from blood, taken in a trial of the OX40 agonist ivuxolimab. These receptors were collected from an adult with an advanced solid tumor such as melanoma, head and neck, liver or kidney cancer. Each CDR3 is given with its conserved first and last residue. D genes are given only for firm matches. Not all rows give a size; the values are once, few, many and, for expanded clones, a class.

d_call,j_call,clone_size,v_call,cdr3_nt,cdr3_aa
.,TRBJ2-5,.,TRBV18,TGTGCCAGCTCACCCACCGGAGGGCAACAAGAGACCCAGTACTTC,CASSPTGGQQETQYF
.,TRBJ1-1,.,TRBV7-8,TGTGCCAGCAGCTTAGCAGGGACCCCCACTGAAGCTTTCTTT,CASSLAGTPTEAFF
.,TRBJ2-7,.,TRBV5-4,TGTGCCAGCAGCTTTGGCATCCTATACGAGCAGTACTTC,CASSFGILYEQYF
TRBD1,TRBJ1-2,.,TRBV20-1,TGCAGTGGGAAGAGCTTGGACAGGTCCATCTTC,CSGKSLDRSIF
.,TRBJ1-1,.,TRBV30,TGTGCCTGGAAGAGGAGGAACACTGAAGCTTTCTTT,CAWKRRNTEAFF
TRBD1,TRBJ2-7,.,TRBV19,TGTGCCAGTAGTCTCCACCGGGACAGCATCGCCTACGAGCAGTACTTC,CASSLHRDSIAYEQYF
TRBD1,TRBJ1-4,once,TRBV5-1,TGCGCCAGCGGCAGGGGGGCAACTAATGAAAAACTGTTTTTT,CASGRGATNEKLFF
.,TRBJ2-7,.,TRBV5-5,TGTGCCAGCAGCTTGGTAGGGGCTAACTACGAGCAGTACTTC,CASSLVGANYEQYF
.,TRBJ2-3,.,TRBV5-1,TGCGCCAGCAGCCGGACAGAAAGCACAGATACGCAGTATTTT,CASSRTESTDTQYF
.,TRBJ1-2,.,TRBV20-1,TGCAGTGCTAGCCTGTTGCATGGCTACACCTTC,CSASLLHGYTF
.,TRBJ1-1,.,TRBV19,TGTGCCAGTAGTATAGCGGTGGGGACTGAAGCTTTCTTT,CASSIAVGTEAFF
TRBD1,TRBJ2-1,.,TRBV10-2,TGCGCCAGCACTCGCCCAACAGGGGACGAATACAATGAGCAGTTCTTC,CASTRPTGDEYNEQFF
.,TRBJ2-3,.,TRBV30,TGTGCCTGCGCGAGACTAGTGGGCCCAGATACGCAGTATTTT,CACARLVGPDTQYF
.,TRBJ2-1,.,TRBV19,TGTGCCAGTAGTTTCGGGCACGGGGTACACAATGAGCAGTTCTTC,CASSFGHGVHNEQFF
.,TRBJ1-5,.,TRBV7-6,TGTGCCAGCAGCTCCCCAGGAGCATATAGCAATCAGCCCCAGCATTTT,CASSSPGAYSNQPQHF
TRBD1,TRBJ2-5,.,TRBV7-2,TGTGCCAGCAGCCCCGGGACAGGGGGCTGGGAGACCCAGTACTTC,CASSPGTGGWETQYF
.,TRBJ2-3,once,TRBV4-1,TGCGCCAGCAGCCCACGACAGGCCCAGACAGATACGCAGTATTTT,CASSPRQAQTDTQYF
.,TRBJ1-2,few,TRBV10-3,TGTGCCATCAGTGAGTCCGTAGGGGGTGACTATGGCTACACCTTC,CAISESVGGDYGYTF
TRBD1,TRBJ1-5,.,TRBV6-5,TGTGCCAGCAGTCGGGACAGGGGCGGGCCCCAGCATTTT,CASSRDRGGPQHF
.,TRBJ1-1,.,TRBV5-1,TGCGCCAGCAGCCGCGGGGGGTTCATGAACACTGAAGCTTTCTTT,CASSRGGFMNTEAFF
.,TRBJ1-1,.,TRBV5-6,TGTGCCAGCAGCTTGGGACTGAACACTGAAGCTTTCTTT,CASSLGLNTEAFF
TRBD1,TRBJ2-2,once,TRBV25-1,TGTGCCAGCAGTGAAGGAACGGGACAGGGTCCCGGGGAGCTGTTTTTT,CASSEGTGQGPGELFF
.,TRBJ2-7,.,TRBV5-4,TGTGCCAGCAGCCCCCAGGACAATTCCTACGAGCAGTACTTC,CASSPQDNSYEQYF
.,TRBJ1-5,.,TRBV18,TGTGCCAGCTCAGAGGGGAGCAATCAGCCCCAGCATTTT,CASSEGSNQPQHF
.,TRBJ1-3,once,TRBV6-6,TGTGCCAGCACGAACAGGGCGCGAAACACCATATATTTT,CASTNRARNTIYF
.,TRBJ2-3,.,TRBV5-4,TGTGCCAGCACCCTGACAGCTAGCACAGATACGCAGTATTTT,CASTLTASTDTQYF
TRBD2,TRBJ2-3,few,TRBV11-3,TGTGCCAGCAGCCCTGGACGGGGAGGGGATACGCAGTATTTT,CASSPGRGGDTQYF
.,TRBJ1-2,.,TRBV5-1,TGCGCCAGCAGCTTGGAGCAGAGGCAGTTCTATGGCTACACCTTC,CASSLEQRQFYGYTF
TRBD1,TRBJ1-1,.,TRBV18,TGTGCCAGCTCAACCGGGACAGTGAACACTGAAGCTTTCTTT,CASSTGTVNTEAFF
TRBD1,TRBJ2-7,.,TRBV6-1,TGTGCCAGCAGATTACAGGGGTCGAGCTCCTACGAGCAGTACTTC,CASRLQGSSSYEQYF
.,TRBJ2-1,.,TRBV18,TGTGCCAGCTCACCAGCCCCCGCTCCGAGCTCCTACAATGAGCAGTTCTTC,CASSPAPAPSSYNEQFF
.,TRBJ2-7,.,TRBV30,TGTGCCTGGAGACAGAACTACGAGCAGTACTTC,CAWRQNYEQYF
.,TRBJ1-5,.,TRBV19,TGTGCCAGTAGTAATATAAACAATCAGCCCCAGCATTTT,CASSNINNQPQHF
.,TRBJ2-1,few,TRBV7-8,TGTGCCAGCAACGAAGCCGGGCTAGATTACAATGAGCAGTTCTTC,CASNEAGLDYNEQFF
.,TRBJ1-5,.,TRBV21-1,TGTGCCAGCCGTGACCAGGACGGTGATCAGCCCCAGCATTTT,CASRDQDGDQPQHF
TRBD1,TRBJ1-4,.,TRBV30,TGTGCCTGGAGTGTTAGAGGGGGCGAGGAAAAACTGTTTTTT,CAWSVRGGEEKLFF
.,TRBJ1-2,.,TRBV10-3,TGTGCCATCAGTGAATACTCCGGACAGTTCTATGGCTACACCTTC,CAISEYSGQFYGYTF
.,TRBJ2-7,.,TRBV5-8,TGTGCCAGCAGCTCCAGGCGGGAGCAGTACTTC,CASSSRREQYF
TRBD2,TRBJ2-4,.,TRBV5-6,TGTGCCAGCAGCCTCCCATCGGGGGGACCCGGATTGGCCAAAAACATTCAGTACTTC,CASSLPSGGPGLAKNIQYF
.,TRBJ1-3,.,TRBV18,TGTGCCAGCTCACCACCGGGGGCTTCTGGAAACACCATATATTTT,CASSPPGASGNTIYF
.,TRBJ2-7,.,TRBV6-1,TGTGCCAGCCAACAGGTGACTCAGGACAACGAGCAGTACTTC,CASQQVTQDNEQYF
TRBD2,TRBJ2-5,once,TRBV19,TGTGCCAGTAGTATTGCTTTTCGCGGCGGGGGAGGCCAAGAGACCCAGTACTTC,CASSIAFRGGGGQETQYF